The clone carrying this TCR beta chain was detected only once. These data come from a study of blood T cell repertoires in COVID-19. Study in general: The samples span acute and convalescent COVID-19 from the United States, Italy and Spain. Sample material is recorded as cDNA or gDNA derived from T cells, B-cell-depleted T cells, or PBMCs.

A Seattle source enrolled patients during active infection and followed them longitudinally. Original data processing: How many nucleated cells were present was estimated from reference gene primer amplification. Some clones are missing from TCRdb's copy, which holds only in-frame ones; the method was immunoSEQ multiplex PCR. V, J and clone size derive from that table, while D and trimming were established from the DNA sequence. The profile covers over 75,000 clones, with almost 90% appearing a single time and around 2% taken by the ten largest. The CDR3 extends over 14 amino acids. Trimming took 7 bases from V and 4 from J, leaving 15 bases between them. The V gene's germline CDR1 is WSHSY and CDR2 SAAADI.

This receptor was obtained from a man aged 45-60 years with COVID-19, enrolled during active disease. The chain employs TRBV10-2 and TRBJ2-3, with a possible D match to TRBD2 (5 bases). Sequenced sample: peripheral blood. CDR3 DNA: TGCGCCAGCACCTTCGGACTCGTGTCAGATACGCAGTATTTT. Translated: CASTFGLVSDTQYF.